This record covers a single T cell receptor (beta chain). The antigen is not known. These data belong to a study of T cells expressing NK-cell markers. Overall study context: It was sorted CD3+CD56+NKG2C+, CD3+CD56+NKG2C- and CD3+CD56-NKG2C+ T cells that supplied the TCR beta repertoires. Just one sequenced donor of eight was HCMV-seronegative, while seven were seropositive. Study-wide points: Six of the donors carried dominant NKG2C+ clonotypes that took up roughly 1.0-7.5% of their CD8+ T cells. Also leading the CD3+CD56-NKG2C+ fraction in a few donors were these clonotypes.

For each CDR3 protein, TCRdb gives one entry from its re-call of the 5' RACE reads, without DNA. This sample contains over 250,000 distinct CDR3 sequences. CDR3 size: 13 residues. Germline CDR1 and CDR2: SEHNR and FQNEAQ (reference sequence). The sequence was collected from a woman aged 18-70 years in good health. The rearrangement links TRBV7-9 to TRBJ2-3; checking the TCRdb D call of TRBD1 is not possible without DNA. The sample taken for sequencing was blood T cells: a sorted CD56 or NKG2C T cell subset, CD4+ or CD8+ T cells, or bulk PBMC T cells (not recorded which). The CDR3 region is CASSFQGTDTQYF.